A selection of T cell receptor beta chains follows, all from one sample in a study of OX40 agonist ivuxolimab in advanced cancers. The table came from immunoSEQ multiplex PCR; TCRdb's copy has only in-frame clones and leaves some out. Here the sample spans approximately 89,000 clones, roughly 90% being singletons. The material sequenced was CD4+ or CD8+ T cells sorted from blood, taken in a trial of the OX40 agonist ivuxolimab. Receptors were obtained from an adult with an advanced solid tumor such as melanoma, head and neck, liver or kidney cancer. Each CDR3 is given without its conserved first and last residue.

v_call: TRBV4-1
cdr3_length: 13
j_call: TRBJ2-1
cdr3_aa: ASSPGLAYLNEQF

v_call: TRBV5-4
cdr3_length: 13
j_call: TRBJ2-1
cdr3_aa: ASSPGQGPINEQF

v_call: TRBV7-2
cdr3_length: 13
j_call: TRBJ1-5
cdr3_aa: ASSTGQGNNQPQH

v_call: TRBV9
cdr3_length: 13
j_call: TRBJ2-7
cdr3_aa: ASSVGQGYSYEQY

v_call: TRBV7-6
cdr3_length: 12
j_call: .
cdr3_aa: ASSPRTEAYEQY

v_call: TRBV10-3
cdr3_length: 14
j_call: TRBJ2-7
cdr3_aa: AISASSGQGGYEQY

v_call: TRBV7-2
cdr3_length: 13
j_call: TRBJ2-5
cdr3_aa: ASKGLAGVEETQY

v_call: TRBV27
cdr3_length: 17
j_call: TRBJ2-5
cdr3_aa: ASKKIRGRGVGYQETQY

v_call: TRBV6-5
cdr3_length: 12
j_call: TRBJ2-5
cdr3_aa: ASSWGAAQETQY

v_call: TRBV2
cdr3_length: 12
j_call: TRBJ1-1
cdr3_aa: ASSEGRRGTEAF

v_call: TRBV18
cdr3_length: 11
j_call: TRBJ1-1
cdr3_aa: ASTEESNTEAF

v_call: TRBV10-1
cdr3_length: 11
j_call: TRBJ2-7
cdr3_aa: ASSGGGLGEQY

v_call: TRBV29-1
cdr3_length: 10
j_call: TRBJ2-2
cdr3_aa: SADSLTGELF

v_call: TRBV7-9
cdr3_length: 11
j_call: TRBJ2-1
cdr3_aa: ASSLAGSTVKF

v_call: TRBV7-2
cdr3_length: 12
j_call: TRBJ1-5
cdr3_aa: ASSPTGGNQPQH

v_call: TRBV7-9
cdr3_length: 17
j_call: TRBJ2-7
cdr3_aa: ASSILPGQGSLGSYEQY

v_call: TRBV5-4
cdr3_length: 12
j_call: TRBJ2-7
cdr3_aa: ASSPSIQSYEQY

v_call: TRBV4-1
cdr3_length: 13
j_call: TRBJ2-1
cdr3_aa: ASSQGENSYNEQF

v_call: TRBV5-1
cdr3_length: 13
j_call: TRBJ2-2
cdr3_aa: ASTDNTGGTGELF

v_call: TRBV6-6
cdr3_length: 13
j_call: TRBJ2-6
cdr3_aa: ASSPSYSGANVLT

v_call: TRBV4-2
cdr3_length: 15
j_call: TRBJ2-3
cdr3_aa: ASSQDSKVGHTDTQY

v_call: TRBV10-2
cdr3_length: 13
j_call: TRBJ2-1
cdr3_aa: ASSSGLAGYNEQF

v_call: TRBV6-6
cdr3_length: 12
j_call: TRBJ1-5
cdr3_aa: ASRIEGGNQPQH

v_call: TRBV27
cdr3_length: 14
j_call: .
cdr3_aa: ASRRAAGGSSYEQY

v_call: TRBV5-1
cdr3_length: 15
j_call: TRBJ2-5
cdr3_aa: ASSPAMVGTPQETQY

v_call: TRBV28
cdr3_length: 10
j_call: TRBJ1-2
cdr3_aa: ASSQGVYGYT

v_call: TRBV5-1
cdr3_length: 13
j_call: TRBJ2-2
cdr3_aa: ASSFNRATPGELF

v_call: TRBV19
cdr3_length: 13
j_call: TRBJ2-3
cdr3_aa: ASNPGLAPTDTQY

v_call: TRBV9
cdr3_length: 13
j_call: TRBJ1-4
cdr3_aa: ASSVVPTGDSKLF

v_call: TRBV20-1
cdr3_length: 9
j_call: TRBJ1-2
cdr3_aa: SATGGYGYT

v_call: TRBV4-2
cdr3_length: 15
j_call: TRBJ2-5
cdr3_aa: ASSQGRAGAGGETQY

v_call: TRBV5-1
cdr3_length: 13
j_call: TRBJ1-4
cdr3_aa: ASSPGVRDGEKLF

v_call: TRBV29-1
cdr3_length: 10
j_call: TRBJ2-2
cdr3_aa: SVQGNTGELF

v_call: TRBV6-6
cdr3_length: 11
j_call: TRBJ2-3
cdr3_aa: ASTRTETDTQY

v_call: TRBV5-8
cdr3_length: 11
j_call: TRBJ2-5
cdr3_aa: ASSLWSKETQY

v_call: TRBV30
cdr3_length: 13
j_call: TRBJ1-2
cdr3_aa: AWGLSVGINYGYT

v_call: TRBV5-1
cdr3_length: 10
j_call: TRBJ2-7
cdr3_aa: ASSLEQGEQY

v_call: TRBV6-5
cdr3_length: 12
j_call: TRBJ2-2
cdr3_aa: ASRRGQPTGELF

v_call: TRBV7-9
cdr3_length: 15
j_call: TRBJ2-7
cdr3_aa: ASSTRAGRSPGGEQY